This TCR beta chain was sequenced for a study of cytomegalovirus exposure and HLA in healthy donors. The PCR contained 60 Vbeta and 13 Jbeta primers. TCRdb's table, derived via immunoSEQ multiplex PCR, lists solely in-frame clones and lacks some. This table holds over 70,000 clones, roughly 70% found once. Comment on this clone: Its antigen is not identified.

The CDR3 consists of 14 residues. The germline CDR1 and CDR2 sequences are MDHEN and SYDVKM. V lost 8 bases to trimming and J lost 0 bases, with 11 bases between them. Study outcomes and limitations: Productive rates of about 90% or about 30% were seen for most TCR beta V segments in an earlier analysis. TCR beta V- and J-gene trimming was later associated with a missense DCLRE1C variant.

The clonotype was recovered from a man aged 30 to 39 in good health and CMV-seronegative. This chain uses TRBV28 with TRBJ2-1, with TRBD2 as a possible D gene (6 bases). Source material: PBMCs. In DNA form, the CDR3 reads TGTGCCAGCCTAATGGGGGGCTCCTACAATGAGCAGTTCTTC. It codes for CASLMGGSYNEQFF.